Shown below are 32 T cell receptor beta chains from a single sample sequenced in a study of regulatory T cells in long-lasting Graves disease. Regarding time point: newly diagnosed GD, antithyroid drugs for less than 3 months. PBMCs provided the RNA from which the TCR library was made. Building the TCR beta libraries relied on iRepertoire HTBI primers, and CDR3 regions underwent Arm-PCR. TCRdb redid the calling of the multiplex PCR reads with MiXCR, one entry per CDR3 protein. The sample consists of 320,000 or so distinct CDR3 sequences, 15% to 20% of them appearing once. Here the sequenced sample was peripheral blood mononuclear cells (PBMCs), taken at new diagnosis, from a patient treated with antithyroid drugs. The receptors shown here come from a female donor with Graves disease.

This clonotype turned up a few times. It may be a read error: a sequence one base away is much more abundant. The chain recombines TRBV6-1 with TRBJ2-7; 9 bases align to TRBD2. The CDR3 length is 14 residues. In germline, CDR1 is MNHNS, CDR2 SASEGT. The CDR3 coding sequence is TGTGCCAGTACGCCGGGACTAGCTTCCTACGAGCACTACTTC. This encodes CASTPGLASYEHYF.

The chain has TRBV2 and TRBJ1-5; a possible D gene is TRBD1 (5 bases). In germline, CDR1 is SNHLY, CDR2 FYNNEI. Trimming took 10 bases from V and 3 from J, leaving 19 bases between them. The CDR3 has 15 residues. This CDR3 is CAIRQSWVANQPQHF. CDR3 coding DNA: TGTGCCATCCGACAGAGTTGGGTTGCCAATCAGCCCCAGCATTTT. Supplemented by reference TRBV2 and TRBJ1-5, the full variable domain reads EPEVTQTPSHQVTQMGQEVILRCVPISNHLYFYWYRQILGQKVEFLVSFYNNEISEKSEIFDDQFSVERPDGSNFTLKIRSTKLEDSAMYFCAIRQSWVANQPQHFGDGTRLSIL.

There are many counts of this clonotype. The V and J genes are TRBV6-2 or TRBV6-3 and TRBJ2-3; tentative D call: TRBD2 (6 bases). Germline V gene data show CDR1 as MNHEY and CDR2 as SVGEGT. The CDR3 is 15 amino acids. The germline V and J ends were trimmed by 6 bases and 3 bases, with 16 bases remaining between them. The CDR3 spells CASRERELPTDTQYF. The CDR3 DNA is TGTGCCAGCAGGGAACGGGAGCTACCAACAGATACGCAGTATTTT.

This clonotype was picked up a small number of times. This may come from a read error, since a much larger clone is one base off. This rearrangement joins TRBV11-3 to TRBJ2-7, with D possibly being TRBD1 or TRBD2 (5 bases each). Germline V lookup: CDR1 SGHNT, CDR2 YENEEA. CDR3 size: 14 residues. The CDR3 coding sequence is TGTGCCAGCAGCGGACGGGACGGTTCTGGAGAGCAGTGCTTC. Translating it yields CASSGRDGSGEQCF.

This clonotype has only a few counts. Mismatch with germline at one junction end may stem from a read error. The CDR3 is CASSSDRSNQPQHF. The DNA for the CDR3 is TGTGCCAGCAGCTCAGACAGAAGCAATCAGCCCCAGCATTTT. The chain employs TRBV5-1 and TRBJ1-5, with D perhaps matching TRBD1 (5 bases). Germline V CDR1 and CDR2: SGHRS, YFSETQ. The CDR3 has 14 amino acids. Variable domain in full (rest from reference TRBV5-1 and TRBJ1-5): KAGVTQTPRYLIKTRGQQVTLSCSPISGHRSVSWYQQTPGQGLQFLFEYFSETQRNKGNFPGRFSGRQFSNSRSEMNVSTLELGDSALYLCASSSDRSNQPQHFGDGTRLSIL.

Ten or more counts support this clonotype. The CDR3 loop is CATRQGGNYGYTF. The CDR3 DNA sequence: TGTGCCACTCGACAGGGGGGAAACTATGGCTACACCTTC. The chain employs TRBV10-3 and TRBJ1-2; 9 bases are shared with TRBD1. With 10 bases clipped from V and 2 bases from J, the junction kept 5 bases outside the gene matches. This CDR3 has 13 residues. CDR1 and CDR2 from the germline V gene are ENHRY and SYGVKD.

This clonotype was recorded at least ten times. The chain carries TRBV2 and TRBJ1-3; no reliable D call. There are 14 residues in the CDR3. Germline lookup yields CDR1 SNHLY and CDR2 FYNNEI. V was clipped by 4 bases and J by 0 bases, with 7 bases between them. CDR3 coding DNA: TGTGCCAGCAGTGGGGCTTACTCTGGAAACACCATATATTTT. Its translation: CASSGAYSGNTIYF.

This rearrangement joins TRBV7-8 to TRBJ2-1; D unresolved. Between the trimmed V and J ends, which lost 1 base and 3 bases, there was a span of 7 bases. In germline, CDR1 is SGHVS, CDR2 FQNEAQ. CDR3 length equals 14 residues. For the CDR3, the DNA is TGTGCCAGCAGCTTAGAGGTCCGCTACAATGAGCAGTTCTTC. This translates into CASSLEVRYNEQFF.

This clonotype was detected ten times or more. The chain joins TRBV12-5 to TRBJ1-5; D not certain. The CDR3 length is 12 residues. The ends were cut back, 4 bases at V and 4 bases at J, with 5 bases in the middle. From germline, CDR1 is LGHNT and CDR2 FRNRAP. CDR3 protein: CASGSHNQPQHF. CDR3 nucleotide sequence: TGTGCTAGTGGTTCGCATAATCAGCCCCAGCATTTT.

The table lists this clonotype with many counts. V usage is TRBV12-3 or TRBV12-4 and J usage is TRBJ1-3; D uncertain. CDR3 length: 12 residues. The ends were cut back, 1 base at V and 3 bases at J, with 1 base in the middle. CDR3 bases: TGTGCCAGCAGTTTAGATGGAAACACCATATATTTT. It translates to CASSLDGNTIYF.

This clonotype was observed many times. The chain employs TRBV12-3 or TRBV12-4 and TRBJ1-2, with no clear D. This CDR3 region has 13 residues. Trimming took off 6 bases at V and 5 bases at J, with 13 bases between the two ends. CDR3 nucleotide sequence: TGTGCCAGCAGCTACGCAGTTTCGTATGGCTACACCTTC. Translated: CASSYAVSYGYTF.

The rearrangement joins TRBV28 to TRBJ2-3, with 13 bases lining up with TRBD2. CDR3 length: 15 residues. Germline V gene sequence: CDR1 MDHEN, CDR2 SYDVKM. J gave up 7 bases and V 5 bases, and 6 bases lay outside the gene matches. The CDR3 DNA is TGTGCCAGCAGTCTACTAGCGGGAGGGCCACATACGCAGTATTTT. Its translation: CASSLLAGGPHTQYF.

This clonotype has ten or more counts. J is TRBJ2-7 and V is TRBV28; 8 nucleotides match TRBD2. This CDR3 is 15 amino acids long. The ends lost 6 bases at V and 0 bases at J; junction bases unmatched: 7. CDR1 MDHEN and CDR2 SYDVKM come from the germline V gene. The CDR3 region is CASRPTSVISYEQYF. The CDR3 coding sequence is TGTGCCAGCAGACCGACTAGCGTGATCTCCTACGAGCAGTACTTC.

The sample holds many counts of this clonotype. V is TRBV27 and J is TRBJ2-7; D is perhaps TRBD1 or TRBD2 (5 bases each). Trimming took 4 bases from V and 3 from J, leaving 10 bases between them. The CDR3 is 13 residues long. Germline-derived CDR1 and CDR2 are MNHEY and SMNVEV (reference sequence). CDR3 sequence reads: CASSSGALYEQYF. CDR3 DNA sequence: TGTGCCAGCAGTTCCGGGGCCCTCTACGAGCAGTACTTC.

With respect to this clonotype: The junction departs from germline at one end; a sequencing error may be responsible. The gene calls are TRBV6-2 or TRBV6-3 and TRBJ2-4; D remains ambiguous. From germline, CDR1 is MNHEY and CDR2 SVGEGT. CDR3 size: 19 residues. The CDR3 is CTSSRDLHSVFGTKNIQYF. In DNA, the CDR3 is TGTACCAGCAGTCGCGACCTTCATAGTGTGTTCGGAACCAAAAACATTCAGTACTTC.

This clonotype was picked up many times. The chain carries TRBV28 and TRBJ2-1; D is unclear. Germline lookup yields CDR1 MDHEN and CDR2 SYDVKM. V was shortened by 7 bases and J by 6 bases, with 7 bases between the two germline ends. The CDR3 has 11 amino acids. The CDR3 spells CASTHSNEQFF. CDR3 coding DNA: TGTGCCAGCACCCATAGCAATGAGCAGTTCTTC.

This rearrangement joins TRBV3-1 to TRBJ2-7; TRBD1 or TRBD2 may be the D gene (5 bases each). CDR1 and CDR2 (germline): LGHDT, YNNKEL (reference sequence). Trimming took off 4 bases at V and 6 bases at J, with 16 bases between the two ends. This CDR3 comprises 14 residues. The CDR3 reads CASSRSGAAGEQYF. The CDR3 nucleotides read TGTGCCAGCAGCCGATCCGGGGCCGCGGGCGAGCAGTACTTC.

This clonotype appeared once. This clone may be a read error of a much larger clone one base away. This rearrangement joins TRBV27 to TRBJ2-5; D is possibly TRBD2 (6 bases). This CDR3 is 13 amino acids long. The germline V gene encodes CDR1 MNHEY and CDR2 SMNVEV (reference sequence). V was trimmed by 7 bases and J by 3 bases, leaving 12 bases between them. The CDR3 sequence is CASTGGIKETQYF. DNA for the CDR3: TGTGCCAGCACGGGCGGGATAAAAGAGACCCAGTACTTC.

This clonotype showed up many times. The chain carries TRBV12-3 or TRBV12-4 and TRBJ2-5; 11 nucleotides line up with TRBD2. This CDR3 comprises 17 residues. Unmatched junction bases numbered 15, after V lost 7 bases and J lost 5 bases. The CDR3 spells CASTSRDLAGGGETQYF. CDR3 DNA: TGTGCCAGCACCTCGAGGGACCTAGCGGGAGGTGGGGAGACCCAGTACTTC.

This clonotype has at least ten counts. This chain connects TRBV6-1 to TRBJ2-1; no clear D. The germline gives CDR1 MNHNS, CDR2 SASEGT. The CDR3 extends over 14 amino acids. The V and J ends lost 7 bases and 4 bases respectively, with 14 bases between them. CDR3 nucleotide sequence: TGTGCCAGCACTACGGATTTGGGGTACAATGAGCAGTTCTTC. It is translated as CASTTDLGYNEQFF.

This clonotype has at least ten counts. The chain employs TRBV20-1 and TRBJ2-5, with D perhaps matching TRBD1 (7 bases). The CDR3 extends over 16 amino acids. With 0 bases removed from V and 1 base from J, the gap between germline ends came to 15 bases. Looked up from germline, CDR1 is DFQATT and CDR2 is SNEGSKA (reference sequence). CDR3 DNA: TGCAGTGCTAGAGACAGGGGGGACTCCCTCCAAGAGACCCAGTACTTC. This gives the protein CSARDRGDSLQETQYF.

This clonotype was observed at least ten times. The chain combines TRBV6-5 with TRBJ1-1, with D possibly being TRBD1 (5 bases). This CDR3 has 12 amino acids. CDR1 and CDR2 (germline): MNHEY, SVGAGI. V dropped 3 bases and J dropped 6 bases, with 8 bases sitting between them. For the CDR3, the DNA is TGTGCCAGCAGTTATGGGGGGGCTGAAGCTTTCTTT. This translates into CASSYGGAEAFF.

V usage is TRBV20-1 and J usage is TRBJ2-5; a possible D gene is TRBD1 (6 bases). With 0 bases removed from V and 9 bases from J, the gap between germline ends came to 11 bases. The CDR3 contains 12 residues. Germline CDR1 and CDR2: DFQATT and SNEGSKA (reference sequence). In DNA, the CDR3 is TGCAGTGCTAGAGATGCAGGGGAAGCCCAGTACTTC. This translates into CSARDAGEAQYF.

Ten or more counts support this clonotype. V gene TRBV28 combines with J gene TRBJ2-5, with TRBD1 matching over 7 bases. The CDR3 length is 13 residues. CDR1 is MDHEN and CDR2 is SYDVKM in the germline V gene. Unmatched junction bases numbered 4, after V lost 2 bases and J lost 7 bases. CDR3 sequence: CASSLAGGGTQYF. CDR3 sequence (DNA): TGTGCCAGCAGTTTAGCAGGGGGTGGGACCCAGTACTTC. Drawing the rest from reference TRBV28 and TRBJ2-5, the complete variable domain is DVKVTQSSRYLVKRTGEKVFLECVQDMDHENMFWYRQDPGLGLRLIYFSYDVKMKEKGDIPEGYSVSREKKERFSLILESASTNQTSMYLCASSLAGGGTQYFGPGTRLLVL.

This clonotype was seen many times. J is TRBJ1-3 and V is TRBV12-3 or TRBV12-4; the D is unclear. V lost 3 bases and J lost 2, with 11 bases in between. This CDR3 is built from 15 residues. The CDR3 nucleotides read TGTGCCAGCAGTTTTATCTCCCGACCTGGAAACACCATATATTTT. It specifies CASSFISRPGNTIYF.

This clonotype has a count of ten or more. The chain links TRBV6-1 to TRBJ1-1, with 7 bases aligning to TRBD1. The germline V gene has CDR1 MNHNS and CDR2 SASEGT. Trimming at V came to 6 bases and at J to 8 bases, leaving 9 bases not matched to a gene. The CDR3 consists of 13 residues. The CDR3 DNA follows: TGTGCCAGCAGCTTGGACAGGCTTACAGAAGCTTTCTTT. Translated, it gives CASSLDRLTEAFF.

This clonotype has ten or more counts. V usage is TRBV7-3 and J usage is TRBJ2-2; D gene uncertain. V lost 0 bases and J lost 2, with 7 bases in between. The CDR3 contains 15 residues. The germline V gene has CDR1 SGHTA and CDR2 FQGTGA. The CDR3: CASSLTGHNTGELFF. The CDR3 nucleotides are TGTGCCAGCAGCTTAACAGGTCATAACACCGGGGAGCTGTTTTTT. The variable domain in full, with the rest retrieved from reference TRBV7-3 and TRBJ2-2, is GAGVSQTPSNKVTEKGKYVELRCDPISGHTALYWYRQSLGQGPEFLIYFQGTGAADDSGLPNDRFFAVRPEGSVSTLKIQRTERGDSAVYLCASSLTGHNTGELFFGEGSRLTVL.

This clonotype was seen many times. V gene TRBV28 combines with J gene TRBJ2-3; D remains unclear. Trimming removed 5 bases from V and 2 bases from J, with 11 bases in between. CDR1 and CDR2 (germline): MDHEN, SYDVKM. The CDR3 length is 14 residues. CDR3 protein: CASSPGGTTDTQYF. As DNA, the CDR3 is TGTGCCAGCAGTCCGGGCGGCACCACAGATACGCAGTATTTT.

The J gene is TRBJ1-3, the V gene TRBV19; no clear D. The CDR3 is 16 amino acids. V lost 6 bases to trimming and J lost 0 bases, with 15 bases between them. The germline gives CDR1 LNHDA, CDR2 SQIVND (reference sequence). The CDR3 loop is CASSLGSPSSGNTIYF. The CDR3 region has the DNA TGTGCCAGTAGCTTAGGGTCTCCGAGCTCTGGAAACACCATATATTTT.

Many counts were recorded for this clonotype. The chain joins TRBV2 to TRBJ2-5, with 8 bases lining up with TRBD2. This CDR3 contains 15 residues. The V and J ends lost 7 bases and 8 bases, in that order; junction bases with no gene match: 15. Germline V gives CDR1 SNHLY, CDR2 FYNNEI. The CDR3, as DNA: TGTGCCAGCATCACCCCCCGGGGGGGGCTCGGTACCCAGTACTTC. It is translated as CASITPRGGLGTQYF. The variable domain in full, completed from reference TRBV2 and TRBJ2-5, reads EPEVTQTPSHQVTQMGQEVILRCVPISNHLYFYWYRQILGQKVEFLVSFYNNEISEKSEIFDDQFSVERPDGSNFTLKIRSTKLEDSAMYFCASITPRGGLGTQYFGPGTRLLVL.

Note on this clonotype: This clone may be a read error of a much larger clone one base away. This rearrangement joins TRBV13 to TRBJ2-3; a weak D match, TRBD1 (6 bases). Germline V lookup: CDR1 PRHDT, CDR2 FYEKMQ (reference sequence). The CDR3 loop spans 14 amino acids. CDR3 sequence: CANSYREPTDTQYF. CDR3 DNA: TGTGCCAACAGCTACAGGGAACCCACAGATACGCAGTATTTT.

This clonotype appeared many times. The rearrangement links TRBV7-9 to TRBJ2-1, with TRBD1 matching 8 bases. Germline V gene data show CDR1 as SEHNR and CDR2 as FQNEAQ (reference sequence). The CDR3 is 14 residues long. J lost 10 bases, V lost 5 bases, and 10 bases had no gene match. The DNA for the CDR3 is TGTGCCAGCAGCACCCTAGACAGGGGTTGGGAGCAGTTCTTC. Translating it yields CASSTLDRGWEQFF.